The source of this T cell receptor beta chain is a study of cytomegalovirus exposure and HLA in healthy donors. Findings of the study overall: Rare TCR sequences predominated, though certain public TCRs were found in many donors. The authors later found TCR association rates varying by HLA locus, with DRB1 most and HLA-C fewest. The study put 150 to 200 TCR beta chains on its list as cytomegalovirus-associated.

About this clone itself: Its target is unknown.

A multiplex PCR was run with 60 Vbeta primers and 13 Jbeta primers. Some clones are missing from TCRdb's copy, which holds only in-frame ones; the method was immunoSEQ multiplex PCR. The profile covers about 21,000 clones, with 65% to 85% appearing a single time and 7% to 9% taken by the ten largest. Each donor was nominally healthy when sampled (though unrecorded immune exposures were likely). The germline V gene encodes CDR1 SGHNT and CDR2 YYREEE (reference sequence). Trimming pared 3 bases from V and 7 bases from J, leaving 16 bases between. The CDR3 covers 14 residues. The receptor comes from a man in his fifties or sixties in good health and CMV-seronegative. The rearrangement joins TRBV5-4 to TRBJ2-5, with a possible D match to TRBD2 (5 bases). What was sequenced was PBMCs. Here the CDR3 DNA reads TGTGCCAGCAGCTCACCGCCGCGTCGGGGGACCCAGTACTTC. It translates to CASSSPPRRGTQYF.